The present T cell receptor beta chain was sequenced within a study of T-cell memory formation after mild COVID-19. The overall study: There were largely donor-specific TCR clusters. Study-wide points: Day 15 to 85 contracting clones showed balanced CD4/CD8; day 15 to 37 expanders favored CD4+. Of the contracting clones, CD4+ ones lay mainly in CM and EM, and CD8+ ones in EMRA.

This CDR3 comprises 13 residues. V shed 6 bases and J shed 4 bases, with 15 bases lying between them. In germline, CDR1 is SQVTM, CDR2 ANQGSEA. Researchers used 5'RACE with constant-segment primers to make TCR alpha and TCR beta cDNA libraries that carry sample barcodes and UMIs. TCRdb independently ran MiXCR on the 5' RACE reads; one entry per CDR3 protein. The sample shows tens of thousands of distinct CDR3 sequences, 8% to 10% of them seen only once. Concerning this clonotype: Its antigen is currently unknown.

This clonotype was obtained from an adult woman who had mild COVID-19 (a few samples of this study predate the infection). Cell type and time point are not known. The chain uses TRBV29-1 and TRBJ1-2; D gene uncertain. The sequenced sample was PBMCs or a T cell subset sorted from them (not recorded which). CDR3 DNA sequence: TGCAGCGTGCCCCTTAGCGGCCCCTATGGCTACACCTTC. This gives the protein CSVPLSGPYGYTF.